Presented here are 17 T cell receptor beta chains from one specimen sequenced in a study of T cell responses to AZD1222 COVID-19 vaccine. Measured with immunoSEQ multiplex PCR; TCRdb has only the in-frame clones, and not every one. The sample records about 100,000 clones, about nine tenths being singletons. The source was peripheral blood, collected on day 0 of AZD1222 vaccination. Receptors originate from an adult in good health.

The genes are TRBV7-9 and TRBJ2-1, with 10 bases fitting TRBD2. This CDR3 region has 14 residues. The ends lost 5 bases at V and 4 bases at J; junction bases unmatched: 2. Per germline, CDR1 SEHNR and CDR2 FQNEAQ (reference sequence). In DNA form, the CDR3 reads TGTGCCAGCAGCGAGACTAGCGGGTACAATGAGCAGTTCTTC. Amino acids: CASSETSGYNEQFF.

This chain joins TRBV19 and TRBJ1-1; D unclear. The germline gives CDR1 LNHDA, CDR2 SQIVND (reference sequence). V was shortened by 5 bases and J by 5 bases, with 12 bases between the two germline ends. The CDR3 has 13 amino acids. The CDR3 here is CASSPLFDTEAFF. For the CDR3, the DNA is TGTGCCAGTAGTCCTCTATTCGATACTGAAGCTTTCTTT.

The chain is built from TRBV6-1 and TRBJ2-1; TRBD1 aligns across 8 bases. The CDR3 is 15 residues long. The V gene end was trimmed by 2 bases and the J gene end by 5 bases; junction bases not matched to a gene: 5. Germline V gene data show CDR1 as MNHNS and CDR2 as SASEGT. The CDR3 loop reads CASSEFRQGNNEQFF. CDR3 sequence (DNA): TGTGCCAGCAGTGAATTTCGACAGGGGAACAATGAGCAGTTCTTC.

This sequence joins TRBV6-1 and TRBJ1-1; D gene ambiguous. V lost 2 bases, J lost 0 bases, and 10 bases lay in between. CDR1 and CDR2 (germline): MNHNS, SASEGT. The CDR3 runs to 15 residues. The CDR3 here is CASSEWGFMNTEAFF. CDR3 coding DNA: TGTGCCAGCAGTGAATGGGGTTTCATGAACACTGAAGCTTTCTTT.

This chain connects TRBV7-3 to TRBJ2-5, with TRBD1 matching 10 bases. The ends lost 5 bases at V and 1 base at J; junction bases unmatched: 1. Germline values: CDR1 SGHTA, CDR2 FQGTGA. This CDR3 has 14 amino acids. CDR3 sequence: CASSRDRGQETQYF. The CDR3 DNA is TGTGCCAGCAGCCGGGACAGGGGCCAAGAGACCCAGTACTTC.

For the CDR3, the DNA is TGTGCCAGCTCCCCGCCGGGCGGGCTCTACGAGCAGTACTTC. It specifies CASSPPGGLYEQYF. The V and J genes are TRBV18 and TRBJ2-7, with D perhaps matching TRBD2 (5 bases). CDR3 size: 14 residues. Per germline, CDR1 KGHSH and CDR2 LQKENI. The V and J ends lost 6 bases and 3 bases respectively, with 15 bases between them.

V usage is TRBV6-5 and J usage is TRBJ1-5; D may be TRBD1 (6 bases). The V gene lost 6 bases and the J gene lost 7 bases, with 10 bases spanning the gap. The CDR3 is 12 amino acids. Germline V gene lookup returns CDR1 MNHEY and CDR2 SVGAGI. Here the CDR3 DNA reads TGTGCCAGCAGCCGACAGGACCAGCCCCAGCATTTT. It is translated as CASSRQDQPQHF.

The chain combines TRBV5-6 with TRBJ2-3; D remains unclear. CDR1 SGHDT and CDR2 YYEEEE come from the germline V gene. The CDR3 totals 12 residues. V was clipped by 3 bases and J by 6 bases, with 8 bases between them. CDR3 in amino acids: CASSYNGDTQYF. In DNA, the CDR3 is TGTGCCAGCAGCTACAATGGGGATACGCAGTATTTT.

The gene calls are TRBV25-1 and TRBJ1-2; no firm D call. The V gene's germline CDR1 is MGHDK and CDR2 SYGVNS. Trimming stripped 1 base from V and 4 bases from J, with 10 bases between. The CDR3 has 14 amino acids. The CDR3 region is CASSESWRSYGYTF. The CDR3 nucleotides read TGTGCCAGCAGTGAATCATGGCGGTCCTATGGCTACACCTTC.

The rearrangement joins TRBV27 to TRBJ2-7, with 9 bases matching TRBD1. This CDR3 has 16 amino acids. Germline values: CDR1 MNHEY, CDR2 SMNVEV (reference sequence). J was trimmed by 5 bases and V by 2 bases; bases with no gene match: 10. The CDR3 reads CASSLIMGQGLNEQYF. The CDR3 DNA reads as TGTGCCAGCAGTTTAATCATGGGACAGGGTTTAAACGAGCAGTACTTC.

The chain combines TRBV7-6 with TRBJ1-1; D is unclear. The length of the CDR3 is 17 residues. CDR1 and CDR2 from the germline V gene are SGHVS and FNYEAQ. The germline V and J ends were trimmed by 3 bases and 4 bases, with 21 bases remaining between them. CDR3 DNA: TGTGCCAGCAGCTTCCGAGAAAAAATTGCTCTCGGCACTGAAGCTTTCTTT. Amino acids: CASSFREKIALGTEAFF. Full variable domain (rest looked up from reference TRBV7-6 and TRBJ1-1): GAGVSQSPRYKVTKRGQDVALRCDPISGHVSLYWYRQALGQGPEFLTYFNYEAQQDKSGLPNDRFSAERPEGSISTLTIQRTEQRDSAMYRCASSFREKIALGTEAFFGQGTRLTVV.

This chain joins TRBV3-1 (or the pseudogene TRBV3-2) and TRBJ2-5; maybe TRBD1 (6 bases). In germline, CDR1 is LGHDT, CDR2 YNNKEL (reference sequence). This CDR3 has 14 residues. The V and J ends lost 4 bases and 5 bases respectively, with 14 bases between them. CDR3 loop: CASSLGAKKETQYF. CDR3 DNA: TGTGCCAGCAGCCTGGGGGCGAAGAAGGAGACCCAGTACTTC.

This chain links TRBV28 with TRBJ2-1, with D possibly being TRBD1 (5 bases). The CDR3 has 13 amino acids. Germline-derived CDR1 and CDR2 are MDHEN and SYDVKM. The V and J ends lost 7 bases and 2 bases respectively, with 9 bases between them. The CDR3 coding sequence is TGTGCCAGCATCCCAGGGCCCTACAATGAGCAGTTCTTC. Translation: CASIPGPYNEQFF. Full variable domain (rest looked up from reference TRBV28 and TRBJ2-1): DVKVTQSSRYLVKRTGEKVFLECVQDMDHENMFWYRQDPGLGLRLIYFSYDVKMKEKGDIPEGYSVSREKKERFSLILESASTNQTSMYLCASIPGPYNEQFFGPGTRLTVL.

This chain joins TRBV9 and TRBJ1-6; 9 bases align to TRBD1. Trimming cost V 3 bases and J 5 bases; bases outside gene matches: 6. The CDR3 loop spans 16 amino acids. Germline values: CDR1 SGDLS, CDR2 YYNGEE. The CDR3 nucleotides read TGTGCCAGCAGCGGGGGACAGGGAGCGGATAATTCACCCCTCCACTTT. Amino acids: CASSGGQGADNSPLHF.

The V and J genes are TRBV7-2 and TRBJ1-5; D remains ambiguous. The CDR3 is 16 amino acids. V lost 1 base, J lost 8 bases, and 18 bases lay in between. Germline V gene data show CDR1 as SGHTA and CDR2 as FQGNSA. CDR3 DNA sequence: TGTGCCAGCAGCTTAGTAGGCACCTCACAAAGGGAGCCCCAGCATTTT. This translates into CASSLVGTSQREPQHF.

This clone was seen just once. The gene calls are TRBV6-5 and TRBJ2-5, with a possible D match to TRBD2 (5 bases). Trimming left V 6 bases short and J 3 bases short, with 5 bases between. This CDR3 has 11 residues. Germline assignment: CDR1 MNHEY and CDR2 SVGAGI. This CDR3 reads CASSGEETQYF. The CDR3 DNA follows: TGTGCCAGCAGCGGGGAAGAGACCCAGTACTTC.

V is TRBV15 and J is TRBJ1-2; 7 positions match TRBD1. The germline V gene has CDR1 LNHNV and CDR2 YYDKDF (reference sequence). After removal of 0 bases from V and 7 bases from J, the junction contained 14 bases not matched to a gene. There are 17 residues in the CDR3. CDR3 in amino acids: CATSRDMARTGVAGYTF. For the CDR3, the DNA is TGTGCCACCAGCAGAGATATGGCACGAACAGGGGTCGCTGGCTACACCTTC.